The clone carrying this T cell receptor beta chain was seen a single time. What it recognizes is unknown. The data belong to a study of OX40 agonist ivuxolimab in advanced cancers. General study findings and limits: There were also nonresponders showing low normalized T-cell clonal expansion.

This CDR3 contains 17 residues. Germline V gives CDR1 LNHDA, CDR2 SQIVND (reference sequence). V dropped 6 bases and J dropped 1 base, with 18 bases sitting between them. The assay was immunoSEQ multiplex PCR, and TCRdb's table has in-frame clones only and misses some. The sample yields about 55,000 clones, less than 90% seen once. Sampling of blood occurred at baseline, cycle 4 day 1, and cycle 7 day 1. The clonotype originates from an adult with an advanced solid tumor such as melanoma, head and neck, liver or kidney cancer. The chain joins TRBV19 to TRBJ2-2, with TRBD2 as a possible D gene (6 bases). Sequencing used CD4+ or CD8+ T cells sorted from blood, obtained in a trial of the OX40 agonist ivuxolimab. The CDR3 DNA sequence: TGTGCCAGTAGAAAGAGGGGACTTTCTCTGAACACCGGGGAGCTGTTTTTT. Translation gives CASRKRGLSLNTGELFF.